This T cell receptor (beta chain) was found in a study of radiation and T cells in renal cell carcinoma. Regarding the study as a whole: From baseline, blood top tumor clonotypes peaked at 2 weeks post-radiation.

Time point noted: blood 4 weeks post-SBRT, at nephrectomy. Treatment meaning: 15 Gy SBRT to primary tumor, nephrectomy 4 weeks later. Nephrectomy followed 15 Gy stereotactic body radiation by 4 weeks. Blood was sampled at baseline, 2 weeks and 4 weeks after SBRT. Clear cell pathology was present in this patient's renal cell carcinoma. Turning to this clone: Its antigen is not identified.

Here immunoSEQ multiplex PCR was the method, and the copy in TCRdb shows in-frame clones only, minus some. Of 150,000 to 200,000 clones listed, around 90% are singletons. CDR3 length: 13 amino acids. The V gene lost 4 bases and the J gene lost 7 bases, with 8 bases spanning the gap. Germline V CDR1 and CDR2: MNHEY, SVGAGI. The sample consisted of blood, taken from a patient whose treatment included radiotherapy and nephrectomy. V and J are TRBV6-5 and TRBJ1-6, with D unclear. The TCR sequence derives from a woman aged 50 to 65 with renal cell carcinoma. CDR3 amino acids: CASSSGRNSPLHF. The CDR3 DNA reads TGTGCCAGCAGTTCTGGGCGCAATTCACCCCTCCACTTT.